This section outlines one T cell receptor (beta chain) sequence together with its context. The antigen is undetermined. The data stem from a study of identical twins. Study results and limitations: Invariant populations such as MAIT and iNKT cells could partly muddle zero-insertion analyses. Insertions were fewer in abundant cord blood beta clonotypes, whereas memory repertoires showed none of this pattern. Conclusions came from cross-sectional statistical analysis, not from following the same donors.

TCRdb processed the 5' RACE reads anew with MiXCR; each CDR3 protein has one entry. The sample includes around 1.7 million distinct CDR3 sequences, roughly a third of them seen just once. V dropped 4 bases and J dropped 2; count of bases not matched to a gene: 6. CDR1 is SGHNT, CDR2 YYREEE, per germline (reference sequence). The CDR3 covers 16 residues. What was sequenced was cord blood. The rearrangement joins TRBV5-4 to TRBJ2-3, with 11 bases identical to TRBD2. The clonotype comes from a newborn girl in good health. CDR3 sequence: CASSLSGGAFTDTQYF. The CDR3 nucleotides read TGTGCCAGCAGCCTTAGCGGGGGGGCCTTCACAGATACGCAGTATTTT.